Sequencing of this TCR beta chain was carried out in a study of post-analysis software for immune sequencing data. Whole-study findings and limits: Four or five TRBV segments (TRBV5-6, TRBV5-1 and TRBV20-1 among them) occurred more frequently in patients than in controls.

As concerns this clonotype: Its target is not known.

The authors incorporated unique molecular identifiers into the TCR beta cDNA libraries. TCRdb fed the PCR reads into MiXCR, producing one record per CDR3 protein. The data show fewer than 700,000 distinct CDR3 sequences, roughly 40% seen once. The CDR3 is 15 amino acids. Trimming cost V 0 bases and J 5 bases; bases outside gene matches: 6. Germline assignment: CDR1 SGHRS and CDR2 YFSETQ. The V gene is TRBV5-1, the J gene TRBJ2-5; TRBD2 matches at 8 bases. The sample was blood. The receptor was derived from a girl aged 10 to 17 with multiple sclerosis. CDR3 region: CASSLARGGRETQYF. The CDR3, as DNA: TGCGCCAGCAGCTTGGCACGGGGGGGCCGGGAGACCCAGTACTTC.